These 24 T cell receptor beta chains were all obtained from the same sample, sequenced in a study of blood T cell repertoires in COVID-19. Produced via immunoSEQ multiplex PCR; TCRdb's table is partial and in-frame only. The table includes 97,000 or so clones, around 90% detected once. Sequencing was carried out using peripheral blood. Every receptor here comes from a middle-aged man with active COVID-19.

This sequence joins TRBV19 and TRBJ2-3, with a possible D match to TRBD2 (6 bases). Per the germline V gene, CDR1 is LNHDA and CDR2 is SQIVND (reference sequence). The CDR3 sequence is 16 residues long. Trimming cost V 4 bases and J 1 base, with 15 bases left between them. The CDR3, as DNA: TGTGCCAGTAGTAACCCGCGGGGTGTTGGCACAGATACGCAGTATTTT. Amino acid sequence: CASSNPRGVGTDTQYF.

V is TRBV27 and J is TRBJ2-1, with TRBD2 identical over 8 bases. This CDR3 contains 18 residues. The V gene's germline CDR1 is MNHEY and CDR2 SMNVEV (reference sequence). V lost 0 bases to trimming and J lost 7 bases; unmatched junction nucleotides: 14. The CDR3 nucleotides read TGTGCCAGCAGTTTATCAGGCATGTCGGGGGGGCCAAGGAATGAGCAGTTCTTC. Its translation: CASSLSGMSGGPRNEQFF.

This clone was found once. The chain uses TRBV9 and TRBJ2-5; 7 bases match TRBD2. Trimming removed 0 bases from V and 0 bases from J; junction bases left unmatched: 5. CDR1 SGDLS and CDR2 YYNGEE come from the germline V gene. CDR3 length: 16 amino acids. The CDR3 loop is CASSVEVRGDQETQYF. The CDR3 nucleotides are TGTGCCAGCAGCGTAGAGGTCCGGGGGGACCAAGAGACCCAGTACTTC.

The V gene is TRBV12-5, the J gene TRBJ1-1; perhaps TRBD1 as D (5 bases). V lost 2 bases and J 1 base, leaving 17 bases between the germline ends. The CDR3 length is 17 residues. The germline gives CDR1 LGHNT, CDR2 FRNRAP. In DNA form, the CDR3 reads TGTGCTAGTGGTTTGATATTAGGGGCACGGCCGAACACTGAAGCTTTCTTT. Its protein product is CASGLILGARPNTEAFF. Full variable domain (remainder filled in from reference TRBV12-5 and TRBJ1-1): DARVTQTPRHKVTEMGQEVTMRCQPILGHNTVFWYRQTMMQGLELLAYFRNRAPLDDSGMPKDRFSAEMPDATLATLKIQPSEPRDSAVYFCASGLILGARPNTEAFFGQGTRLTVV.

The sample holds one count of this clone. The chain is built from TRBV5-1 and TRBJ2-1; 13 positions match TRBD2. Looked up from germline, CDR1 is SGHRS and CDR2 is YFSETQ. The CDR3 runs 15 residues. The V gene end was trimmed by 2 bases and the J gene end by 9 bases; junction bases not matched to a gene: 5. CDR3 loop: CASSLTSGGVGEQFF. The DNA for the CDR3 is TGCGCCAGCAGCTTAACTAGCGGGGGGGTAGGTGAGCAGTTCTTC.

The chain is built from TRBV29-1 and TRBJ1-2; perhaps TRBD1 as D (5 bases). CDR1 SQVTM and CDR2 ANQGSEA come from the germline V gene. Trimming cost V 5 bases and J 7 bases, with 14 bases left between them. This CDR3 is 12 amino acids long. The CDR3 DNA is TGCAGCGTTCTCGGCAGGGCTTCTGGCTACACCTTC. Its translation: CSVLGRASGYTF.

CDR3: CASSVGKRGMLDTQYF. The CDR3 DNA follows: TGTGCCAGCAGCGTAGGAAAGCGGGGAATGTTAGATACGCAGTATTTT. The chain joins TRBV9 to TRBJ2-3; 7 bases match TRBD2. Germline V lookup: CDR1 SGDLS, CDR2 YYNGEE. This CDR3 is built from 16 residues. The ends lost 0 bases at V and 5 bases at J; junction bases unmatched: 9.

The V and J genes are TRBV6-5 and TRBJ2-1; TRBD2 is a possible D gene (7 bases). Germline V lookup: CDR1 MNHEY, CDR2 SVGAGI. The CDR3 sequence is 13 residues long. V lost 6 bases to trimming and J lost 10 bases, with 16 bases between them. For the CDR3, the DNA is TGTGCCAGCAGCAACTGGGGAGGGGGGGAGCAGTTCTTC. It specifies CASSNWGGGEQFF.

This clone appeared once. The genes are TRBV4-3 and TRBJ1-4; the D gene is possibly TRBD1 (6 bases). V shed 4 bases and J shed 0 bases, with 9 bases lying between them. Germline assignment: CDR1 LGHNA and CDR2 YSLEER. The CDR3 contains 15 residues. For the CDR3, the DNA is TGCGCCAGCAGCCTCAGGGGTGCAACTAATGAAAAACTGTTTTTT. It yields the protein CASSLRGATNEKLFF.

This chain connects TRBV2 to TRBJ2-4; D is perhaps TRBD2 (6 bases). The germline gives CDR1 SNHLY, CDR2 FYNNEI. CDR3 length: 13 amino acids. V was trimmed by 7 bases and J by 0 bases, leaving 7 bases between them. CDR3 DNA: TGTGCCAGCATGGGACTAGCCAAAAACATTCAGTACTTC. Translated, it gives CASMGLAKNIQYF.

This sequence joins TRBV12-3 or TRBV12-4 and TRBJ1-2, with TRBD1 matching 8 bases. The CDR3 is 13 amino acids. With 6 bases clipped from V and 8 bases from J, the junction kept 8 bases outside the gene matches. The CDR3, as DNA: TGTGCCAGCAGCTATAAGACAGGGGCAGGCTACACCTTC. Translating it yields CASSYKTGAGYTF.

CDR3 residues: CASSPRERGSLGEQYF. The CDR3 nucleotides read TGTGCCAGCAGCCCCCGGGAGCGGGGCTCCTTAGGGGAGCAGTACTTC. The rearrangement links TRBV5-4 to TRBJ2-7, with 7 bases identical to TRBD2. The CDR3 runs 16 residues. V shed 4 bases, J shed 7 bases, and the junction held 17 bases outside the gene matches. Germline-derived CDR1 and CDR2 are SGHNT and YYREEE (reference sequence).

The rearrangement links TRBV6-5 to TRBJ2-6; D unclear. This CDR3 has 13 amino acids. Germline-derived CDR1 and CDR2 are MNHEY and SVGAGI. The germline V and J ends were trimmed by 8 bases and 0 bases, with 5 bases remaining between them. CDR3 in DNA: TGTGCCAGCTGGAGCTCTGGGGCCAACGTCCTGACTTTC. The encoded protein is CASWSSGANVLTF.

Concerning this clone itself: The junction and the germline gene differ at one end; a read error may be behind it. The CDR3 loop is CASSITGNAGELFF. CDR3 DNA sequence: TGTGCCAGTAGTATAACAGGGAACGCCGGGGAGCTGTTTTTT. This sequence joins TRBV19 and TRBJ2-2; perhaps TRBD1 as D (6 bases). CDR3 length: 14 residues. Per germline, CDR1 LNHDA and CDR2 SQIVND (reference sequence). Full variable domain (outside the CDR3, taken from reference TRBV19 and TRBJ2-2): DGGITQSPKYLFRKEGQNVTLSCEQNLNHDAMYWYRQDPGQGLRLIYYSQIVNDFQKGDIAEGYSVSREKKESFPLTVTSAQKNPTAFYLCASSITGNAGELFFGEGSRLTVL.

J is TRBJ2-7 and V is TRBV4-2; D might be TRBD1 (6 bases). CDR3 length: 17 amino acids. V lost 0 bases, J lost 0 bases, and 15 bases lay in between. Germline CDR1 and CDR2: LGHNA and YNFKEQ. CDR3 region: CASSQDYGGQLSYEQYF. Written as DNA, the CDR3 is TGTGCCAGCAGCCAAGATTACGGAGGACAGCTCTCCTACGAGCAGTACTTC.

CDR3 coding DNA: TGTGCCAGCTCCCCCCCCGGGGGGCTGGAGACCCAGTACTTC. This translates into CASSPPGGLETQYF. The gene calls are TRBV18 and TRBJ2-5, with D tentatively TRBD2 (7 bases). CDR1 is KGHSH, CDR2 LQKENI, per germline. V lost 6 bases, J lost 5 bases, and 16 bases lay in between. The CDR3 length is 14 residues.

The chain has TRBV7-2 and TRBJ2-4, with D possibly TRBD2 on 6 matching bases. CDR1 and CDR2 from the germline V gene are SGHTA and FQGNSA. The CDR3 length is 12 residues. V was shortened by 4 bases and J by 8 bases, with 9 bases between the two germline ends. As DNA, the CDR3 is TGTGCCAGCAGCTCCGGAGGGGACATTCAGTACTTC. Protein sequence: CASSSGGDIQYF.

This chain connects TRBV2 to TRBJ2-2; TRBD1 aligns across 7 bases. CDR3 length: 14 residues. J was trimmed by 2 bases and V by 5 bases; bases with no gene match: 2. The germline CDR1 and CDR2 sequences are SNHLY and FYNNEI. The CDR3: CASSNRGNTGELFF. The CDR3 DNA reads TGTGCCAGCAGTAACAGGGGAAACACCGGGGAGCTGTTTTTT.

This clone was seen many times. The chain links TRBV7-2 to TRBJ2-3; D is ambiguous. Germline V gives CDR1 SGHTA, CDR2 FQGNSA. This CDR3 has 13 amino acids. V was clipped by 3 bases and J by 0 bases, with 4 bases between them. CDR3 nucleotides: TGTGCCAGCAGCTTCCCTAGCACAGATACGCAGTATTTT. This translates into CASSFPSTDTQYF.

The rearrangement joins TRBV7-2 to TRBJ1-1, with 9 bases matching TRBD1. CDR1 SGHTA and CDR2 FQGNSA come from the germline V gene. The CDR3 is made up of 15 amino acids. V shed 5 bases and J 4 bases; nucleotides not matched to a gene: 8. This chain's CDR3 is CASSDTGGLGTEAFF. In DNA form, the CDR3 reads TGTGCCAGCAGCGACACAGGGGGCCTAGGCACTGAAGCTTTCTTT.

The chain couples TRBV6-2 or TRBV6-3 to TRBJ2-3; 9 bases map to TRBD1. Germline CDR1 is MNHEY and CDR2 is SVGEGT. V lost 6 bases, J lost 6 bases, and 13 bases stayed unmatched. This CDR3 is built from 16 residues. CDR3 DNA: TGTGCCAGCAGCCCCGCGGGACAGGGTTTTATTGATACGCAGTATTTT. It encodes CASSPAGQGFIDTQYF.

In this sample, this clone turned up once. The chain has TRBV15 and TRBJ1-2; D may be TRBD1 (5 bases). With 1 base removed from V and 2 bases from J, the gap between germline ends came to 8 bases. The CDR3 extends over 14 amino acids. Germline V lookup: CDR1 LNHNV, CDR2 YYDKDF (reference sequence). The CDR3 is CATSRAGGNYGYTF. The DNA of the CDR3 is TGTGCCACCAGCAGAGCGGGGGGAAACTATGGCTACACCTTC.

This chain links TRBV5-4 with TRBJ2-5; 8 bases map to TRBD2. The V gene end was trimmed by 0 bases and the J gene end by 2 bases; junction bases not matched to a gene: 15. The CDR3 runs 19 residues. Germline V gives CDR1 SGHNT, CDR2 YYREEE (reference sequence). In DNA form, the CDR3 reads TGTGCCAGCAGCTTGGATCTTGGGGGGACTAGGGTCAGGCAAGAGACCCAGTACTTC. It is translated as CASSLDLGGTRVRQETQYF. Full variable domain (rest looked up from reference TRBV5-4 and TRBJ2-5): ETGVTQSPTHLIKTRGQQVTLRCSSQSGHNTVSWYQQALGQGPQFIFQYYREEENGRGNFPPRFSGLQFPNYSSELNVNALELDDSALYLCASSLDLGGTRVRQETQYFGPGTRLLVL.

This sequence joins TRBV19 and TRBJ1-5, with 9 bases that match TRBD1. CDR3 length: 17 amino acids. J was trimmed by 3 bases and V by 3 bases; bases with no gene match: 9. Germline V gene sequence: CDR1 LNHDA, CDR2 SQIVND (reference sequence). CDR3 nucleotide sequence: TGTGCCAGTAGTATCCTACCGGGACAGGGAATCAATCAGCCCCAGCATTTT. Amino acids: CASSILPGQGINQPQHF.